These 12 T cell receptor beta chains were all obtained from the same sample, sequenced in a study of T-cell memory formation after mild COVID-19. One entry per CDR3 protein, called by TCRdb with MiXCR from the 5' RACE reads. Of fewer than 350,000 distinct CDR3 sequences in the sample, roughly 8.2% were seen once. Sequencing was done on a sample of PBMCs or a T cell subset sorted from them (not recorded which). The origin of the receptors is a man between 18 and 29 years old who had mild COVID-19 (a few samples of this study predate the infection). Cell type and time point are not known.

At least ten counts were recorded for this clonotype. The CDR3 is CASSSRPGANEKLFF. CDR3 nucleotide sequence: TGTGCCAGCAGCTCCCGACCGGGGGCTAATGAAAAACTGTTTTTT. The chain has TRBV7-2 and TRBJ1-4; D perhaps matches TRBD1 (5 bases). Between the trimmed V and J ends, which lost 4 bases and 3 bases, there was a span of 12 bases. CDR1 is SGHTA and CDR2 is FQGNSA in the germline V gene. There are 15 residues in the CDR3.

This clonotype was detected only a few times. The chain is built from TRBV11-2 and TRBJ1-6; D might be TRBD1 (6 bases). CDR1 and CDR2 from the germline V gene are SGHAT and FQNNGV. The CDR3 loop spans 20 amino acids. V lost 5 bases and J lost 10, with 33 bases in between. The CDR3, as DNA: TGTGCCAGCAGCACGAGGACAAGGGGGGTTGGGGACTGGCTGGGATCACCCCTCCACTTT. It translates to CASSTRTRGVGDWLGSPLHF.

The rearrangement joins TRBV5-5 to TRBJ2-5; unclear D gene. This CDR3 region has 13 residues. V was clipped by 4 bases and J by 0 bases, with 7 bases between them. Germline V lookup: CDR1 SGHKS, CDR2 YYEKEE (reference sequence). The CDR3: CASSPSDQETQYF. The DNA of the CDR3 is TGTGCCAGCAGCCCTTCGGACCAAGAGACCCAGTACTTC. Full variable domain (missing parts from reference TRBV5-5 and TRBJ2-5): DAGVTQSPTHLIKTRGQQVTLRCSPISGHKSVSWYQQVLGQGPQFIFQYYEKEERGRGNFPDRFSARQFPNYSSELNVNALLLGDSALYLCASSPSDQETQYFGPGTRLLVL.

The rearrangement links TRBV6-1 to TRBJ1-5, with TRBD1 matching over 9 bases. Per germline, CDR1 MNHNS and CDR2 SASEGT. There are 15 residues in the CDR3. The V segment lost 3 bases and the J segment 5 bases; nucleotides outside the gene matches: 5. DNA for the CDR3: TGTGCCAGCAGTGACTCGGACAGGGGATATCAGCCCCAGCATTTT. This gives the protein CASSDSDRGYQPQHF.

CDR3 amino acids: CSAPAPRGQCQLFF. The CDR3 bases are TGCAGTGCCCCCGCACCCAGGGGGCAGTGTCAACTGTTTTTT. This chain links TRBV20-1 with TRBJ1-4; TRBD1 matches 8 bases. The CDR3 length is 14 residues. Unmatched junction bases numbered 15, after V lost 6 bases and J lost 12 bases. In germline, CDR1 is DFQATT, CDR2 SNEGSKA (reference sequence).

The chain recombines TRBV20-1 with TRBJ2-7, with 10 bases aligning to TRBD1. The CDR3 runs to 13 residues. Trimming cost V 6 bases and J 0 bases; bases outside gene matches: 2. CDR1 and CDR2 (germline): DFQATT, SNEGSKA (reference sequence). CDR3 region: CSARTGGSYEQYF. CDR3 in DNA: TGCAGTGCCCGGACAGGGGGCTCCTACGAGCAGTACTTC.

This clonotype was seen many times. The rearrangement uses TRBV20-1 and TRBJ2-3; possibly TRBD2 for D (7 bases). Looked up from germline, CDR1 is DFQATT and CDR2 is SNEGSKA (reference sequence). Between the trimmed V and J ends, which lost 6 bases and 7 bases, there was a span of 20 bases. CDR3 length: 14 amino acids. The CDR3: CSARGGGAGYTQYF. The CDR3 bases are TGCAGTGCGCGTGGGGGGGGCGCGGGTTATACGCAGTATTTT.

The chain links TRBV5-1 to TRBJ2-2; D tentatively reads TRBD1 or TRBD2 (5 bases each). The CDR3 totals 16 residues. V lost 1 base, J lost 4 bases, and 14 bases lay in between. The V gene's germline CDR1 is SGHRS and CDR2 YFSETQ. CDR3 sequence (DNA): TGCGCCAGCAGCTTGTACGTCGGGACCCTCACCGGGGAGCTGTTTTTT. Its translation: CASSLYVGTLTGELFF. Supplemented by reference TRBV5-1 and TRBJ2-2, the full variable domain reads KAGVTQTPRYLIKTRGQQVTLSCSPISGHRSVSWYQQTPGQGLQFLFEYFSETQRNKGNFPGRFSGRQFSNSRSEMNVSTLELGDSALYLCASSLYVGTLTGELFFGEGSRLTVL.

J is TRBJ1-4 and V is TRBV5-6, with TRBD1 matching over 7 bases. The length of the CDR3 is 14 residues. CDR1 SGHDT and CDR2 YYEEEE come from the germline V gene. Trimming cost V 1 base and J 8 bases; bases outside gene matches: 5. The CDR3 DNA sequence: TGTGCCAGCAGCTTGCTCAACAGGGGAGAAAAACTGTTTTTT. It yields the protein CASSLLNRGEKLFF.

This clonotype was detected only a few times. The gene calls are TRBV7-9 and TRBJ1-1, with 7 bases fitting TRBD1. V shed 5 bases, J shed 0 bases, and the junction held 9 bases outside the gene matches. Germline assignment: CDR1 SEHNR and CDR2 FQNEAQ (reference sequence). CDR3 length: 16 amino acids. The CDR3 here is CASSPRGQVMNTEAFF. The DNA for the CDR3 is TGTGCCAGCAGCCCGAGAGGACAGGTTATGAACACTGAAGCTTTCTTT. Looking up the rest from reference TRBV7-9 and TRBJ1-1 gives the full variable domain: DTGVSQNPRHKITKRGQNVTFRCDPISEHNRLYWYRQTLGQGPEFLTYFQNEAQLEKSRLLSDRFSAERPKGSFSTLEIQRTEQGDSAMYLCASSPRGQVMNTEAFFGQGTRLTVV.

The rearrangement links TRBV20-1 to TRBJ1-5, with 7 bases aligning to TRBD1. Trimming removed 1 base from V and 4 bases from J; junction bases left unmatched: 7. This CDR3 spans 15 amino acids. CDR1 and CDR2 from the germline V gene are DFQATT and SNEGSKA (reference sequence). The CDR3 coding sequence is TGCAGTGCTAGAGGTCAGGGGGGCGCAAATCAGCCCCAGCATTTT. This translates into CSARGQGGANQPQHF.

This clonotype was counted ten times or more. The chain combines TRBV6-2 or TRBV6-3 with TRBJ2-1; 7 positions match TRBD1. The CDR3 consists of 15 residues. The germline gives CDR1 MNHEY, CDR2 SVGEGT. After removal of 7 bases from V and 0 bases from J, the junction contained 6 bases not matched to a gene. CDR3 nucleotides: TGTGCCAGCAACCCGGGACAGTCCTCCTACAATGAGCAGTTCTTC. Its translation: CASNPGQSSYNEQFF.